This T cell receptor (beta chain) originates from a study of blood T cell repertoires in COVID-19. Study context: Italy, Spain and the United States were the sources of the convalescent and acute COVID-19 samples. PBMCs, B-cell-depleted T cells, or T cells were the source of the cDNA or gDNA that made up the material.

This clone was seen more than once but under ten times. Original data processing: Nucleated cell counts were estimated from reference gene primer amplification. Clones were sequenced by immunoSEQ multiplex PCR, and TCRdb holds only the in-frame ones, with some missing. The D gene and trimming were derived from the DNA, and the V and J assignments and clone size from that table. The sample yields roughly 180,000 clones, roughly 88% seen once. CDR1 is SGHRS, CDR2 YFSETQ, per germline. The V segment lost 2 bases and the J segment 7 bases; nucleotides outside the gene matches: 8. The CDR3 is 15 amino acids.

The TCR originated in a man aged 55 to 70 who had recovered from COVID-19. Sample: peripheral blood. The chain recombines TRBV5-1 with TRBJ1-1; TRBD1 agrees at 10 bases. CDR3: CASSFAATGGVEAFF. The CDR3 DNA reads TGCGCCAGCAGCTTTGCCGCGACAGGGGGCGTTGAAGCTTTCTTT.